This T cell receptor (beta chain) appears in the sequencing data of a study of T cells in Graves' hyperthyroidism and ophthalmopathy. Study-level background: Any treatment followed the collection of peripheral blood at initial diagnosis. The study's findings and limits: Researchers found most expanded thyroid clonotypes above 0.001 in blood as well.

It was considered stable Graves' hyperthyroidism when ophthalmopathy did not progress within 18 months. This sample holds PBMCs from approximately 9 ml fresh peripheral blood. This clonotype has ten or more counts. Its antigen is unidentified. TCR beta CDR3 region amplification was performed from RNA transcripts. The HTBI set primed first-round TCR CDR3 RT-PCR. TCRdb reprocessed the multiplex PCR reads with MiXCR, giving one entry per CDR3 protein. The table includes approximately 640,000 distinct CDR3 sequences, about 17% detected once. V shed 5 bases and J 3 bases; nucleotides not matched to a gene: 9. The germline V gene encodes CDR1 SNHLY and CDR2 FYNNEI. The CDR3 runs to 15 residues.

The V and J genes are TRBV2 and TRBJ2-7; 8 bases fit TRBD2. The receptor was derived from a woman aged 30 to 39 with Graves' hyperthyroidism. Sequenced sample: blood. The CDR3 coding sequence is TGTGCCAGCAGTCCCGATGGTAGCGGGGACTACGAGCAGTACTTC. It is translated as CASSPDGSGDYEQYF.